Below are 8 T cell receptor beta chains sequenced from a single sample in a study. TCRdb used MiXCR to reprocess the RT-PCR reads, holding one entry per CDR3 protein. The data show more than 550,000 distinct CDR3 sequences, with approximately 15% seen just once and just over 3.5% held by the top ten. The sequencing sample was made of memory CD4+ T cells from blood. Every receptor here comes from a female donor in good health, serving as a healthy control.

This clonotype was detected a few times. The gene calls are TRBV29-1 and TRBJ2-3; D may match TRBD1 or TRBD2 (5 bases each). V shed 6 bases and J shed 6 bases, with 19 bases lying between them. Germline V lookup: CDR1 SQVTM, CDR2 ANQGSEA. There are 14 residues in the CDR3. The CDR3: CSVNRDRLLDTQYF. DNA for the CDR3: TGCAGCGTAAACCGGGACCGCTTATTGGATACGCAGTATTTT.

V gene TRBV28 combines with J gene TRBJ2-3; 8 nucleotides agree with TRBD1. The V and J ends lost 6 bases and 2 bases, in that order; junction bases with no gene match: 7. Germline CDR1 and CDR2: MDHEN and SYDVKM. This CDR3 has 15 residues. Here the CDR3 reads CASSPPGQVTDTQYF. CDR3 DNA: TGTGCCAGCAGCCCCCCGGGACAGGTCACAGATACGCAGTATTTT.

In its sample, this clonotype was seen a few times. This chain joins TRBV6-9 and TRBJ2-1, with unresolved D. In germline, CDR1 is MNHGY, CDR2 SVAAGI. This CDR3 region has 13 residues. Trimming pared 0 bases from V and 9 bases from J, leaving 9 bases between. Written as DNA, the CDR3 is TGTGCCAGCAGTTATTCGCACCGTAGTGAGCAGTTCTTC. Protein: CASSYSHRSEQFF.

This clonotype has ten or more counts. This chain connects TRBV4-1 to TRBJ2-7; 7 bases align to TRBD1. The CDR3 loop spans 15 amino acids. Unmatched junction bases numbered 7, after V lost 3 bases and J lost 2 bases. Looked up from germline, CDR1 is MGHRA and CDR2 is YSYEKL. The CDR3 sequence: CASSHDRVGTYEQYF. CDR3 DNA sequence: TGCGCCAGCAGCCACGACAGGGTAGGAACCTACGAGCAGTACTTC.

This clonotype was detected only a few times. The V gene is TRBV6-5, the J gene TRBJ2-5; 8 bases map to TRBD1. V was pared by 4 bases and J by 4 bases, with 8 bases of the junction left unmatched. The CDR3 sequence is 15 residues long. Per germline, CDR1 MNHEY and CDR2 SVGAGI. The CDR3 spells CASSSTGQGRETQYF. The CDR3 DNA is TGTGCCAGCAGTTCCACCGGACAGGGTCGAGAGACCCAGTACTTC.

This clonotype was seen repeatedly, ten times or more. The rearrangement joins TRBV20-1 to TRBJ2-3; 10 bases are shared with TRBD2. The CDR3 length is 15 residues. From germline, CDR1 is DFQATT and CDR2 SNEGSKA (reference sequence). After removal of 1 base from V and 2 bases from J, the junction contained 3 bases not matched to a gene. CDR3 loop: CSARGSGRSTDTQYF. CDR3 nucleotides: TGCAGTGCTAGAGGTAGCGGGAGGTCCACAGATACGCAGTATTTT.

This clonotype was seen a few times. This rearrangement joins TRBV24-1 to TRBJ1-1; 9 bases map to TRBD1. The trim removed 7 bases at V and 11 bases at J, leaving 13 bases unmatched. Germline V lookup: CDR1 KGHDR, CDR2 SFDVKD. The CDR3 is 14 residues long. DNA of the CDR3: TGTGCCACCAGCTCTTCGGGGACAGGGATGGGGGCTTTCTTT. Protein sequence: CATSSSGTGMGAFF.

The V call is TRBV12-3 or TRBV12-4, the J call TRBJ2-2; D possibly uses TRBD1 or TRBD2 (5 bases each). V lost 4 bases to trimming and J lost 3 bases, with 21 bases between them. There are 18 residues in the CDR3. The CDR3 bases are TGTGCCAGCAGTTCCGTTTATATTACGGGGCCGGACACCGGGGAGCTGTTTTTT. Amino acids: CASSSVYITGPDTGELFF.